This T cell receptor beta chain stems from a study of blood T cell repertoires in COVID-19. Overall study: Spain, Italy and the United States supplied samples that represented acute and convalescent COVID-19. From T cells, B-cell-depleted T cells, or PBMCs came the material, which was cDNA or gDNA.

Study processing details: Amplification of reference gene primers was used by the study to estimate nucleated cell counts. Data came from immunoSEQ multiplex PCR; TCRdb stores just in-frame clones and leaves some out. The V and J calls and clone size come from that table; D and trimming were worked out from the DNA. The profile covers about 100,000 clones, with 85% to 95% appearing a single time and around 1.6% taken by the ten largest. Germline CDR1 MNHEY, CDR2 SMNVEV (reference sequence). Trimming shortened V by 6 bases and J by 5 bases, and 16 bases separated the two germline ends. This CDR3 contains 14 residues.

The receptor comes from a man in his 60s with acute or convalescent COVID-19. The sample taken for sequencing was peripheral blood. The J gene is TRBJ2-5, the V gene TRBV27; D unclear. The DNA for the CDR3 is TGTGCCAGCAGAGTTTCCCAGACGAGGGAGACCCAGTACTTC. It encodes CASRVSQTRETQYF.